The clone carrying this TCR beta chain has more than one count but fewer than ten. The antigen remains unidentified. TCR beta CDR3 regions were amplified from RNA transcripts. Primed by the HTBI set, a first-round RT-PCR was run on the TCR CDR3. TCRdb fed the multiplex PCR reads into MiXCR, producing one record per CDR3 protein. The data show 250,000 to 300,000 distinct CDR3 sequences, about 13% seen once. The data stem from a study of T cells in Graves' hyperthyroidism and ophthalmopathy. Study findings and constraints: Classification by a 13 V-J model distinguished ophthalmopathy from stable hyperthyroidism. Ophthalmopathy, as predicted by the model, came a median roughly 6.3 months after the prediction.

The CDR3 consists of 12 residues. Per the germline V gene, CDR1 is SGHTA and CDR2 is FQGNSA. V gave up 5 bases and J gave up 6 bases, with 7 bases separating them. The receptor's source is a woman in her 40s with Graves' hyperthyroidism. The chain joins TRBV7-2 to TRBJ2-2; possibly TRBD1 or TRBD2 for D (5 bases each). Specimen: blood. The DNA for the CDR3 is TGTGCCAGCAGCCAGGGACCCGGGGAGCTGTTTTTT. This translates into CASSQGPGELFF.